This passage covers 2 T cell receptor beta chains from one sample sequenced in a study of blood T cell repertoires in COVID-19 (dated by TCRdb to 2018 to 2021). Preparation of the library involved the immunoSEQ multiplex PCR assay. TCRdb retrieved this table from immuneACCESS and kept in-frame rearrangements only. Not all clones are present; in checked studies, unresolved V genes account for under half, and no reason is known for the remainder. The sample data list around 68,000 clones, and 80% to 90% of these were observed just once. The ten largest clones add up to about 2.1% of the sample. Material for sequencing was peripheral blood. The receptors were sampled from a human donor in a cohort sampled during active COVID-19.

V gene TRBV7-6 combines with J gene TRBJ2-5, with TRBD2 matching over 12 bases. The J segment lost 2 bases and the V segment lost 1 base, leaving 11 bases of the junction unmatched. Germline V CDR1 and CDR2: SGHVS, FNYEAQ. The CDR3 runs 19 residues. In DNA form, the CDR3 reads TGTGCCAGCAGCTTAGTCCCGACTAGCGGGGGCGGAGGGCAAGAGACCCAGTACTTC. Translated, it gives CASSLVPTSGGGGQETQYF.

V gene TRBV5-1 combines with J gene TRBJ2-7; unclear D gene. The CDR3 has 12 residues. Deletions cut 4 bases from V and 2 bases from J, with 7 bases between. Germline CDR1 and CDR2: SGHRS and YFSETQ. CDR3: CASSAQTYEQYF. DNA for the CDR3: TGCGCCAGCAGCGCTCAGACCTACGAGCAGTACTTC.